Below, 27 T cell receptor beta chains from the same sample are listed, as sequenced in a study of blood T cell repertoires in COVID-19. TCRdb's copy holds only in-frame clones and misses some; the assay was immunoSEQ multiplex PCR. The data show 150,000 to 200,000 clones, around 86% seen once. Sequenced sample: peripheral blood. These receptor sequences come from a man between 50 and 59 years old with active or convalescent COVID-19.

The V call is TRBV24-1, the J call TRBJ2-2; the D gene is possibly TRBD1 (5 bases). The CDR3 consists of 15 residues. Germline lookup yields CDR1 KGHDR and CDR2 SFDVKD. V was trimmed by 7 bases and J by 0 bases, leaving 11 bases between them. CDR3 sequence reads: CATRDSHANTGELFF. Written as DNA, the CDR3 is TGTGCCACCAGAGACAGTCACGCGAACACCGGGGAGCTGTTTTTT.

The CDR3 region is CASSQNTGTGGSGYTF. CDR3 sequence (DNA): TGTGCCAGCAGCCAAAATACCGGGACAGGGGGCAGCGGCTACACCTTC. The J gene is TRBJ1-2, the V gene TRBV3-1 (or the pseudogene TRBV3-2); 12 bases are a match to TRBD1. Trimming took 2 bases from V and 8 from J; bases not matched to a gene: 9. Germline CDR1 LGHDT, CDR2 YNNKEL (reference sequence). The CDR3 has 16 amino acids.

This chain links TRBV5-1 with TRBJ2-7; D might be TRBD1 (5 bases). Trimming took 2 bases from V and 2 from J, leaving 8 bases between them. Germline V gene lookup returns CDR1 SGHRS and CDR2 YFSETQ. This CDR3 has 13 amino acids. The CDR3 DNA is TGCGCCAGCAGCTTCGACAGTACCTACGAGCAGTACTTC. The encoded protein is CASSFDSTYEQYF.

The chain recombines TRBV7-9 with TRBJ2-5; 7 bases are shared with TRBD1. Germline CDR1 and CDR2: SEHNR and FQNEAQ (reference sequence). Trimming cost V 2 bases and J 1 base; bases outside gene matches: 4. This CDR3 has 15 residues. CDR3 amino acids: CASSLSRQGQETQYF. The CDR3, as DNA: TGTGCCAGCAGCTTATCGCGACAGGGCCAAGAGACCCAGTACTTC.

The V gene is TRBV27, the J gene TRBJ1-3; D perhaps matches TRBD1 (5 bases). V shed 3 bases and J shed 9 bases, with 12 bases lying between them. CDR1 is MNHEY and CDR2 is SMNVEV in the germline V gene (reference sequence). This CDR3 region has 13 residues. The CDR3 region is CASSLGGGGTIYF. The CDR3 DNA reads as TGTGCCAGCAGTTTGGGGGGGGGTGGCACCATATATTTT.

The J gene is TRBJ2-1, the V gene TRBV7-3; maybe TRBD2 (5 bases). Germline CDR1 and CDR2: SGHTA and FQGTGA. This CDR3 contains 15 residues. V lost 5 bases and J lost 6, with 17 bases in between. CDR3 coding DNA: TGTGCCAGCAGCCGTAAGGGAGAGGCCTTCAATGAGCAGTTCTTC. Translated, it gives CASSRKGEAFNEQFF.

The chain uses TRBV24-1 and TRBJ1-5; D may be TRBD1 (6 bases). This CDR3 is 17 amino acids long. Trimming left V 8 bases short and J 0 bases short, with 19 bases between. Germline V lookup: CDR1 KGHDR, CDR2 SFDVKD. The CDR3 sequence: CATTTHSGQVSNQPQHF. CDR3 nucleotides: TGTGCCACCACCACCCATTCGGGACAAGTTAGCAATCAGCCCCAGCATTTT.

The chain carries TRBV4-1 and TRBJ1-2, with a weak D call TRBD1 (6 bases). V lost 6 bases to trimming and J lost 0 bases, with 14 bases between them. The germline V gene has CDR1 MGHRA and CDR2 YSYEKL. This CDR3 spans 15 amino acids. CDR3 coding DNA: TGCGCCAGCAGATCTCTCAGGGACACTAACTATGGCTACACCTTC. Encoded protein: CASRSLRDTNYGYTF.

The chain has TRBV3-1 (or the pseudogene TRBV3-2) and TRBJ1-1; tentatively, D is TRBD1 (6 bases). From germline, CDR1 is LGHDT and CDR2 YNNKEL (reference sequence). The ends were cut back, 2 bases at V and 2 bases at J, with 12 bases in the middle. The CDR3 is made up of 15 amino acids. CDR3 amino acids: CASSQPGQRNTEAFF. DNA for the CDR3: TGTGCCAGCAGCCAACCCGGACAGAGAAACACTGAAGCTTTCTTT.

V usage is TRBV6-1 and J usage is TRBJ1-6, with D tentatively TRBD1 (5 bases). The CDR3 is 13 amino acids. Germline assignment: CDR1 MNHNS and CDR2 SASEGT. Between the trimmed V and J ends, which lost 1 base and 10 bases, there was a span of 8 bases. Here the CDR3 reads CASSEGRGSPLHF. CDR3 bases: TGTGCCAGCAGTGAAGGCCGGGGGTCACCCCTCCACTTT.

The chain recombines TRBV4-2 with TRBJ2-1; D not resolved. Trimming left V 3 bases short and J 9 bases short, with 9 bases between. CDR3 length equals 12 residues. The germline V gene has CDR1 LGHNA and CDR2 YNFKEQ. The DNA of the CDR3 is TGTGCCAGCAGCCACCGTGAGAGTGAGCAGTTCTTC. This gives the protein CASSHRESEQFF.

The DNA for the CDR3 is TGCGCCAGCAGCCAAGCTTACCGGGGACAGGGTCAGCACGAGCAGTACTTC. This translates into CASSQAYRGQGQHEQYF. This rearrangement joins TRBV4-1 to TRBJ2-7; 9 positions match TRBD1. The CDR3 sequence is 17 residues long. CDR1 and CDR2 (germline): MGHRA, YSYEKL. V was clipped by 1 base and J by 5 bases; unmatched bases: 12.

J is TRBJ2-2 and V is TRBV9; the match to TRBD1 covers 10 bases. CDR1 is SGDLS and CDR2 is YYNGEE in the germline V gene. The CDR3 runs 15 residues. Unmatched junction bases numbered 5, after V lost 2 bases and J lost 7 bases. CDR3: CASSVGTGEVGELFF. CDR3 DNA sequence: TGTGCCAGCAGCGTTGGGACAGGGGAAGTCGGGGAGCTGTTTTTT.

This rearrangement joins TRBV30 to TRBJ2-5, with 7 bases lining up with TRBD2. Germline loops: CDR1 GTSNPN, CDR2 SVGIG (reference sequence). With 3 bases clipped from V and 5 bases from J, the junction kept 9 bases outside the gene matches. The CDR3 loop spans 14 amino acids. The CDR3, as DNA: TGTGCCTGGAGCCAGGGTCGCGGGGGTGAGACCCAGTACTTC. Translation gives CAWSQGRGGETQYF.

The V call is TRBV7-9, the J call TRBJ2-7; tentatively, D is TRBD2 (5 bases). The length of the CDR3 is 14 residues. In germline, CDR1 is SEHNR, CDR2 FQNEAQ (reference sequence). Written as DNA, the CDR3 is TGTGCTACCAGGAAGGACTGGAGCTCCTACGAGCAGTACTTC. Translation gives CATRKDWSSYEQYF.

The chain employs TRBV5-5 and TRBJ2-7; 11 nucleotides align to TRBD1. Looked up from germline, CDR1 is SGHKS and CDR2 is YYEKEE (reference sequence). CDR3 length: 16 residues. The trim removed 4 bases at V and 5 bases at J, leaving 11 bases unmatched. The CDR3 DNA reads as TGTGCCAGCAGCCAACATCCCGGACAGGGGGCCGACGAGCAGTACTTC. This translates into CASSQHPGQGADEQYF.

This chain connects TRBV24-1 to TRBJ2-7; no definite D call. V was cut by 2 bases and J by 3 bases, with 7 bases left in between. CDR1 is KGHDR and CDR2 is SFDVKD in the germline V gene. This CDR3 comprises 13 residues. CDR3 region: CATSDSPSYEQYF. In nucleotides, the CDR3 is TGTGCCACCAGTGATTCCCCCAGCTACGAGCAGTACTTC.

The gene calls are TRBV6-1 and TRBJ2-7; tentatively, D is TRBD1 (5 bases). Trimming took 3 bases from V and 6 from J, leaving 12 bases between them. CDR3 size: 13 residues. Germline-derived CDR1 and CDR2 are MNHNS and SASEGT. The CDR3 region has the DNA TGTGCCAGCAGTGAGGGGCAGGATCTCGAGCAGTACTTC. Amino acid sequence: CASSEGQDLEQYF.

J is TRBJ1-2 and V is TRBV5-1; the D gene is possibly TRBD1 (5 bases). CDR1 and CDR2 from the germline V gene are SGHRS and YFSETQ. V lost 5 bases, J lost 4 bases, and 18 bases lay in between. The CDR3 has 15 amino acids. For the CDR3, the DNA is TGCGCCAGCAGAAACGGGACTCACTCAAGCTATGGCTACACCTTC. This codes for CASRNGTHSSYGYTF.

This clone was recorded once. The chain combines TRBV28 with TRBJ2-7; 14 bases match TRBD2. This CDR3 has 15 residues. Germline V gene lookup returns CDR1 MDHEN and CDR2 SYDVKM. V lost 6 bases to trimming and J lost 4 bases; unmatched junction nucleotides: 5. As DNA, the CDR3 is TGTGCCAGCAGCCTTGGGACTAGCGGGGGTTACGAGCAGTACTTC. Amino acids: CASSLGTSGGYEQYF. The full variable domain, rest sourced from reference TRBV28 and TRBJ2-7, is DVKVTQSSRYLVKRTGEKVFLECVQDMDHENMFWYRQDPGLGLRLIYFSYDVKMKEKGDIPEGYSVSREKKERFSLILESASTNQTSMYLCASSLGTSGGYEQYFGPGTRLTVT.

V and J are TRBV4-3 and TRBJ2-1; tentative D call: TRBD1 (5 bases). The CDR3 runs 16 residues. V lost 0 bases, J lost 5 bases, and 14 bases lay in between. CDR1 is LGHNA and CDR2 is YSLEER in the germline V gene. CDR3 sequence reads: CASSQEVWGSNNEQFF. CDR3 nucleotide sequence: TGCGCCAGCAGCCAAGAGGTCTGGGGCTCAAACAATGAGCAGTTCTTC.

J is TRBJ1-5 and V is TRBV7-2; TRBD1 matches 8 bases. The germline V gene encodes CDR1 SGHTA and CDR2 FQGNSA. This CDR3 region has 16 residues. The J segment lost 3 bases and the V segment lost 4 bases, leaving 8 bases of the junction unmatched. CDR3 amino acids: CASSSFSGGINQPQHF. Written as DNA, the CDR3 is TGTGCCAGCAGCTCATTCTCAGGGGGCATCAATCAGCCCCAGCATTTT.

The chain recombines TRBV13 with TRBJ1-6; 8 bases agree with TRBD1. The CDR3 is 16 residues long. CDR1 is PRHDT, CDR2 FYEKMQ, per germline (reference sequence). Trimming took 4 bases from V and 7 from J; bases not matched to a gene: 9. CDR3 nucleotide sequence: TGTGCCAGCAGCTCCTCCTCGACAGGGGTCAATTCACCCCTCCACTTT. Translation gives CASSSSSTGVNSPLHF.

This clone came up a few times. J is TRBJ1-2 and V is TRBV24-1, with TRBD1 as a possible D gene (5 bases). Germline V gene data show CDR1 as KGHDR and CDR2 as SFDVKD. V was pared by 9 bases and J by 8 bases, with 18 bases between. CDR3 length equals 13 residues. The DNA of the CDR3 is TGTGCCACCGCCGAACAGGTGGGAGGGGGCTACACCTTC. It specifies CATAEQVGGGYTF.

This clone has a handful of counts. The rearrangement uses TRBV5-1 and TRBJ2-1, with TRBD2 matching over 13 bases. The CDR3 loop spans 20 amino acids. The V and J ends lost 0 bases and 3 bases, in that order; junction bases with no gene match: 12. The V gene's germline CDR1 is SGHRS and CDR2 YFSETQ. CDR3 coding DNA: TGCGCCAGCAGCTTGGACAGGGGAGGACTAGCGGGAGTTGGCTACAATGAGCAGTTCTTC. Encoded protein: CASSLDRGGLAGVGYNEQFF.

The sample holds one count of this clone. This chain joins TRBV12-3 or TRBV12-4 and TRBJ1-2, with unresolved D. The CDR3 contains 12 residues. V shed 0 bases and J shed 4 bases, with 3 bases lying between them. The CDR3 bases are TGTGCCAGCAGTTTAGCCCTCTATGGCTACACCTTC. Amino acid sequence: CASSLALYGYTF.

This CDR3 reads CASRPGGAGNTGELFF. In DNA, the CDR3 is TGTGCCAGCAGACCAGGGGGCGCGGGGAACACCGGGGAGCTGTTTTTT. The V call is TRBV28, the J call TRBJ2-2; 8 bases line up with TRBD1. Germline CDR1 MDHEN, CDR2 SYDVKM. The CDR3 totals 16 residues. Trimming removed 6 bases from V and 1 base from J; junction bases left unmatched: 7.